This T cell receptor (beta chain) is drawn from a study of shared clonotypes between healthy human individuals. At the level of the study: Researchers assigned three CD4 naive, three CD4 memory, two CD8 naive and one CD8 memory plate to each donor. Study results and caveats: For sorted subsets, rarefaction showed incomplete sequencing despite large depth. An anticipated effect of sequencing depth on clonotype sharing among donors was recognized. Limitation of the genetic and exposure-history diversity represented came from the few donors.

Germline CDR1 reads SGHVS; CDR2 reads FNYEAQ. CDR3 length: 13 amino acids. The junction had 1 base not matched to a gene; V was cut back by 0 bases and J by 5 bases. Positively selected for CCR7, the CD45RO-negative cells used as naive CD8 cells excluded terminally differentiated effector memory CD45RA+ cells. This clone was seen only once. Its antigen is as yet unknown. TCRdb keeps only in-frame clones here, not all; method: immunoSEQ multiplex PCR. This sample has about 2.1 million clones; about 93% occur once, and the top ten carry roughly 1.7%. The chain employs TRBV7-6 and TRBJ2-7; 7 bases line up with TRBD1. The source of this sequence is a man between 18 and 35 years old in good health. Some clones in this sample may be carry-over from other donors' samples. Sequencing was performed on naive CD8+ T cells from PBMCs. The CDR3 bases are TGTGCCAGCAGCTTAGCGAGGGGGCACGAGCAGTACTTC. This translates into CASSLARGHEQYF.